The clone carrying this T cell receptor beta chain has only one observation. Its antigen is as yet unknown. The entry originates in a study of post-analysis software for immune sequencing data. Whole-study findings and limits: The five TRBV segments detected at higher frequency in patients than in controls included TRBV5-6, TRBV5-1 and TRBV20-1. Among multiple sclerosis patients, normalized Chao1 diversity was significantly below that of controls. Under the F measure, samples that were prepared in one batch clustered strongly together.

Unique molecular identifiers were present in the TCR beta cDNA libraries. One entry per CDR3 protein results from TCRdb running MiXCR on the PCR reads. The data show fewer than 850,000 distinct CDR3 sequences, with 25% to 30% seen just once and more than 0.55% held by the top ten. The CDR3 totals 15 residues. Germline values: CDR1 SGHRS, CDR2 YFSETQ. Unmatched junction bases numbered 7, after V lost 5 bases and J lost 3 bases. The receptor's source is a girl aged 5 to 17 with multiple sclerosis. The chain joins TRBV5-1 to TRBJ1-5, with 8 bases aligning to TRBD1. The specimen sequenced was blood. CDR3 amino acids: CASSRGTGTNQPQHF. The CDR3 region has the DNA TGCGCCAGCAGTCGCGGGACAGGAACCAATCAGCCCCAGCATTTT. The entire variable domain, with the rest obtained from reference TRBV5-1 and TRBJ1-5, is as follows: KAGVTQTPRYLIKTRGQQVTLSCSPISGHRSVSWYQQTPGQGLQFLFEYFSETQRNKGNFPGRFSGRQFSNSRSEMNVSTLELGDSALYLCASSRGTGTNQPQHFGDGTRLSIL.